This T cell receptor beta chain was recorded in a study of memory CD4+ T cells and cytomegalovirus serostatus (dated by TCRdb to about 2019). Turning to the overall study: A total of some 33 healthy Belgian adults, of whom 9 were CMV seropositive and roughly 24 were CMV seronegative, were included in the cohort. The study sequenced CD4+ memory TCRbeta repertoires of a Belgian cohort with known cytomegalovirus serostatus to replicate a published TCR-based CMV serostatus classifier. The full study reports these points: On the Belgian cohort, the classifier built on the original framework reached a median bootstrapped AUC of 0.95, with a 95% CI of 0.76-1.00. The results were read as suggesting that the CMV-associated TCR signature is, for the most part, present in the CD4+ memory repertoire. Of fewer than 200 previously reported CMV-associated TCRbeta sequences, approximately 70 appeared in the CD4+ memory repertoires, each in one to five individuals. For predicting CMV serostatus, the median bootstrapped AUC was approximately 0.95 using the original framework and 0.91 using a US-trained random forest. Only CD4+CD45RO+ memory cells were sequenced, unlike the original study, which covered naive and memory CD4+ and CD8+ populations.

A FACSAria II was used to sort memory CD4+ T cells, defined as single viable CD3+CD4+CD8-CD45RO+ cells. CMV serostatus was determined with a Roche Elecsys assay detecting serum IgG against CMV pp150, pp28, p38 and p52. After the samples were thawed, total CD4+ T cells were enriched through positive selection using CD4 magnetic microbeads. Samples originated from another study that specifically interrogated the CD4+ T cell memory repertoire. Peripheral blood mononuclear cells were isolated and cryopreserved according to standard operating procedures, and serum was kept at -80 degrees C. Staining used CD3-PerCP (BW264/56), CD4-APC (RPA-T4), CD45RO-PE (UCHT1) and CD8-Pacific Orange (3B5) antibodies, with Sytox blue excluding non-viable cells. V was cut back by 5 bases and J by 1 base, leaving a gap of 9 bases between them. Reading the germline V gene gives CDR1 SGHDT and CDR2 YYEEEE. The CDR3 covers 13 residues, taking in both the cysteine and the phenylalanine. Left in the record is the CDR3 DNA by itself, 39 bases read in frame from the first base.

Genomic DNA was extracted from sorted cells with the Quick-DNA Microprep Kit. Amplification of TCRbeta DNA was done with the immunoSEQ hsTCRbeta kit, following the protocol from the manufacturer. An Illumina MiSeq instrument was used to sequence the TCRbeta libraries. As for how the authors treated the data: Once out-of-frame sequences had been removed, a few million distinct TCRbeta sequences were left, which works out to an average of approximately 61,000 per individual. Each individual was scored according to the count of approximately 170 previously reported CMV-associated TCRbeta sequences and the total productive distinct TCRbeta count. A beta-binomial model was reimplemented in Python, and random forests from scikit-learn, run with default parameters, were trained on data from the US cohort. Classifier performance on the Belgian cohort was summarized as median AUC with percentile confidence intervals over 10,000 bootstrap iterations. TCRdb retrieved this table from immuneACCESS and kept in-frame rearrangements only. Not all clones are present; in checked studies, unresolved V genes account for under half, and no reason is known for the remainder. V and J calls and clone size are those listed in that table; D and trimming were worked out from the DNA. For this sample the table gives 40,000 to 50,000 clones, of which over 65% were detected only once. Together, the top ten hold about 1.9% of the sample.

On this clone: Its antigen is unknown. No much larger clonotype is one base removed from it; base qualities were not supplied.

The receptor was isolated from an adult in good health and CMV-seronegative. Recombination linked TRBV5-6 to TRBJ1-2; the D segment cannot be called with confidence. The sequencing input was memory CD4+ T cells from blood. The CDR3 region has the sequence CASRKTLNYGYTF. DNA sequence: TGTGCCAGCAGGAAGACACTTAACTATGGCTACACCTTC. With the portions outside the CDR3 filled from the reference TRBV5-6 and TRBJ1-2 genes, the complete variable region becomes DAGVTQSPTHLIKTRGQQVTLRCSPKSGHDTVSWYQQALGQGPQFIFQYYEEEERQRGNFPDRFSGHQFPNYSSELNVNALLLGDSALYLCASRKTLNYGYTFGSGTRLTVV.